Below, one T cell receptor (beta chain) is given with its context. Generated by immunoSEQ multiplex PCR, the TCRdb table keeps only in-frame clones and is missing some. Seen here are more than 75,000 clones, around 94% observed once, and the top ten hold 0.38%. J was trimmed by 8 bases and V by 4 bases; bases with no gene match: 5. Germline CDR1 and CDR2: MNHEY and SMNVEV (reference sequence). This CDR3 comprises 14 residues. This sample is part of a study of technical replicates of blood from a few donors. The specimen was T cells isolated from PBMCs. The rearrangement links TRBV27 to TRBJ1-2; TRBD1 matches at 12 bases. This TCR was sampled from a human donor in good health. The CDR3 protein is CASSWGQGALGYTF. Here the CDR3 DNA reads TGTGCCAGCAGTTGGGGACAGGGGGCTTTAGGCTACACCTTC.